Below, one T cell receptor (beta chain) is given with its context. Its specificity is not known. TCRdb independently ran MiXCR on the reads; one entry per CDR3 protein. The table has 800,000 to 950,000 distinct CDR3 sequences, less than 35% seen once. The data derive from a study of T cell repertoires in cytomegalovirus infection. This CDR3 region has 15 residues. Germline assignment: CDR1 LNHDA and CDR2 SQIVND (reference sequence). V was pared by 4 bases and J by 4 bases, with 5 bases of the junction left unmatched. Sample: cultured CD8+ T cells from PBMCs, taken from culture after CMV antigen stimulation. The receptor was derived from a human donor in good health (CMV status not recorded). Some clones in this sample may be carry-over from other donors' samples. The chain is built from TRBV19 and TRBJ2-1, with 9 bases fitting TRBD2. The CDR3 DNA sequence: TGTGCCAGTAGTACTTCTAGCGGGGCATACAATGAGCAGTTCTTC. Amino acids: CASSTSSGAYNEQFF.